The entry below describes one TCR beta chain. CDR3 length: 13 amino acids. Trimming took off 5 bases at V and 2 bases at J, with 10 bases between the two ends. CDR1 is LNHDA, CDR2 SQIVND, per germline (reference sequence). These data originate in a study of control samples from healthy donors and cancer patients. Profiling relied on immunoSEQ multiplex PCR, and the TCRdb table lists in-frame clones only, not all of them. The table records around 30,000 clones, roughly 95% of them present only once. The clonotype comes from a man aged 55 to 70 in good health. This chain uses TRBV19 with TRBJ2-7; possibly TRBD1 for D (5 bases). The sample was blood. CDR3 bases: TGTGCCAGTAGTTCAGGGAACCCCTACGAGCAGTACTTC. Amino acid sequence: CASSSGNPYEQYF.